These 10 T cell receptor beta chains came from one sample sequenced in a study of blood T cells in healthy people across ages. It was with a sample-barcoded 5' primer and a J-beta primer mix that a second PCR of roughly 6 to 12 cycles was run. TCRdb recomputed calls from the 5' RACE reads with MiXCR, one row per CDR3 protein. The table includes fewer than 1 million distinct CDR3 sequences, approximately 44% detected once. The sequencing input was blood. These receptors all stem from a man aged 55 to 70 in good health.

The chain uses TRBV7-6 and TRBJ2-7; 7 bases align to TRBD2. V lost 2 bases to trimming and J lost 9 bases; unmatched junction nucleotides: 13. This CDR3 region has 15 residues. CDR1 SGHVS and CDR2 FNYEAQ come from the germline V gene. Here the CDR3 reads CASSLPPVGLGLQYF. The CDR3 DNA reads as TGTGCCAGCAGCTTACCCCCCGTAGGACTAGGGCTGCAGTACTTC.

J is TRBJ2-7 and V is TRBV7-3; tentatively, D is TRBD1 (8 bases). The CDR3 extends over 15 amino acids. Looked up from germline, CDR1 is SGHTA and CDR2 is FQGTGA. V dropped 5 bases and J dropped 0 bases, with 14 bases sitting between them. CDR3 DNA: TGTGCCAGCAGCCCAACAGGGGGGGACTCCTACGAGCAGTACTTC. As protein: CASSPTGGDSYEQYF.

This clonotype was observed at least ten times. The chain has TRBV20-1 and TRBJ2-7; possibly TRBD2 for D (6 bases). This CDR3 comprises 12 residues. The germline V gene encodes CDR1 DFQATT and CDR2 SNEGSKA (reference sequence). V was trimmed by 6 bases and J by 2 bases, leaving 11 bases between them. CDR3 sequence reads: CSAPGSAYEQYF. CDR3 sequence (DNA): TGCAGTGCCCCCGGGAGCGCCTACGAGCAGTACTTC.

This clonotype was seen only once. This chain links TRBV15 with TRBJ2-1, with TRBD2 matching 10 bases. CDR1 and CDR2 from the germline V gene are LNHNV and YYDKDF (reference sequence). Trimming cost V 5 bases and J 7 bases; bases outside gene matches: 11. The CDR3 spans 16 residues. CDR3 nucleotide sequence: TGTGCCACCAGCTACGAGCCTAGCGGGGGAAGTAATGAGCAGTTCTTC. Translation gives CATSYEPSGGSNEQFF.

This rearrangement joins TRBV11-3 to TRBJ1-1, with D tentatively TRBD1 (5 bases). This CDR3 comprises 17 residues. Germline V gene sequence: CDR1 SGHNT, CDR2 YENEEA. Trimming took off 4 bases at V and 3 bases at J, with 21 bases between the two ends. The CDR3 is CASSSLRQIRKDTEAFF. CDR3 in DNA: TGTGCCAGCAGCTCCCTAAGACAGATTCGGAAGGACACTGAAGCTTTCTTT.

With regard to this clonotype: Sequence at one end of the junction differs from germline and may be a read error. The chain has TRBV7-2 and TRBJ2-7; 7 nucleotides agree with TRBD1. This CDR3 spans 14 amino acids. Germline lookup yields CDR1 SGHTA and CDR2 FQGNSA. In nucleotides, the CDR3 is TGTGCCAGCAGCCCGAGGGGACAGAACTACAAGCAGTACTTC. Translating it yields CASSPRGQNYKQYF. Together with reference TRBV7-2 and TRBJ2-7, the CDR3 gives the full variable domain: GAGVSQSPSNKVTEKGKDVELRCDPISGHTALYWYRQSLGQGLEFLIYFQGNSAPDKSGLPSDRFSAERTGGSVSTLTIQRTQQEDSAVYLCASSPRGQNYKQYFGPGTRLTVT.

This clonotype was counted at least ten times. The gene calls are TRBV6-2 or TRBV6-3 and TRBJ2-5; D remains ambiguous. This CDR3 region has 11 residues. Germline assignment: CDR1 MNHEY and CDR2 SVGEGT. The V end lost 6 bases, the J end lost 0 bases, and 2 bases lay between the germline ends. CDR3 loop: CASSNQETQYF. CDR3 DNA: TGTGCCAGCAGCAACCAAGAGACCCAGTACTTC.

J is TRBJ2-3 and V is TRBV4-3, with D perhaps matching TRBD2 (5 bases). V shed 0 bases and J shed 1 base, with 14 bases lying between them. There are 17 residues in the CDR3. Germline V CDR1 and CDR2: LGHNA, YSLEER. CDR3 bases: TGCGCCAGCAGCCAAGATGCGGGCCTCTTGCGCACAGATACGCAGTATTTT. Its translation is CASSQDAGLLRTDTQYF.

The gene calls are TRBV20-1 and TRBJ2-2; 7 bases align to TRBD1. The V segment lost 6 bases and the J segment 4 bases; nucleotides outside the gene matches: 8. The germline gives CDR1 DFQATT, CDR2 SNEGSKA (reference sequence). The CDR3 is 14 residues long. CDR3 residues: CSAGTVLGTGELFF. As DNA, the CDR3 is TGCAGTGCGGGGACAGTTCTCGGCACCGGGGAGCTGTTTTTT.

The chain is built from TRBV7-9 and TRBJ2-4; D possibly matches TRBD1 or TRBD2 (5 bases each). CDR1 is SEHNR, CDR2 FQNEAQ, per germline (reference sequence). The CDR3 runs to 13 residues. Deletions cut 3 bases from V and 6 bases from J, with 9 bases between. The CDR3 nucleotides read TGTGCCAGCAGCTTTGGGACGACAAACATTCAGTACTTC. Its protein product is CASSFGTTNIQYF.